Below are 14 T cell receptor beta chains sequenced from a single sample in a study of T cell responses to AZD1222 COVID-19 vaccine. Measured with immunoSEQ multiplex PCR; TCRdb has only the in-frame clones, and not every one. The sample shows approximately 120,000 clones, about 89% of them seen only once. The sequenced sample was peripheral blood, obtained on day 0 of AZD1222 vaccination. Receptors were obtained from an adult in good health.

This rearrangement joins TRBV12-3 or TRBV12-4 to TRBJ1-5; D might be TRBD1 (5 bases). CDR3 length equals 12 residues. The ends were cut back, 8 bases at V and 7 bases at J, with 12 bases in the middle. The CDR3 DNA sequence: TGTGCCAGCGCCAAACGGGGGCAGCCCCAGCATTTT. Its protein product is CASAKRGQPQHF.

The rearrangement uses TRBV29-1 and TRBJ2-1; D is unresolved. Germline V CDR1 and CDR2: SQVTM, ANQGSEA. V lost 5 bases and J lost 10, with 12 bases in between. This CDR3 region has 11 residues. DNA of the CDR3: TGCAGCGTTCCGACCAGCAAGGAGCAGTTCTTC. Amino acid sequence: CSVPTSKEQFF.

The rearrangement links TRBV6-5 to TRBJ1-5; D gene ambiguous. V shed 5 bases and J shed 0 bases, with 5 bases lying between them. CDR3 size: 13 residues. From germline, CDR1 is MNHEY and CDR2 SVGAGI. The CDR3, as DNA: TGTGCCAGCAGTCCAGATAGCAATCAGCCCCAGCATTTT. It yields the protein CASSPDSNQPQHF.

The chain couples TRBV27 to TRBJ1-2; 7 bases line up with TRBD1. CDR1 and CDR2 from the germline V gene are MNHEY and SMNVEV (reference sequence). This CDR3 contains 13 residues. V was clipped by 6 bases and J by 3 bases; unmatched bases: 4. The CDR3 nucleotides are TGTGCCAGCAGGCACGGGACAGACTATGGCTACACCTTC. Translated: CASRHGTDYGYTF.

V is TRBV18 and J is TRBJ2-7; D may be TRBD1 (6 bases). This CDR3 is 15 amino acids long. Germline V gene data show CDR1 as KGHSH and CDR2 as LQKENI. Trimming took off 2 bases at V and 0 bases at J, with 11 bases between the two ends. CDR3 loop: CASSPRQESSYEQYF. The DNA of the CDR3 is TGTGCCAGCTCACCAAGACAGGAGAGCTCCTACGAGCAGTACTTC.

This clone appeared a few times. This chain joins TRBV2 and TRBJ2-1; tentatively, D is TRBD1 (5 bases). Germline V lookup: CDR1 SNHLY, CDR2 FYNNEI. This CDR3 has 15 amino acids. The V gene lost 2 bases and the J gene lost 3 bases, with 11 bases spanning the gap. The CDR3 loop reads CASSESEGDYNEQFF. In DNA, the CDR3 is TGTGCCAGCAGTGAAAGCGAAGGGGACTACAATGAGCAGTTCTTC.

V gene TRBV9 combines with J gene TRBJ1-6; D is uncertain. Trimming cost V 7 bases and J 8 bases, with 19 bases left between them. Germline V gene lookup returns CDR1 SGDLS and CDR2 YYNGEE. CDR3 size: 15 residues. The CDR3 DNA is TGTGCCAGCTCGAACTCCCCCCTTGTGGATTCACCCCTCCACTTT. Residues: CASSNSPLVDSPLHF.

This chain uses TRBV5-1 with TRBJ1-2; D possibly corresponds to TRBD1 (5 bases). The length of the CDR3 is 17 residues. Germline V gives CDR1 SGHRS, CDR2 YFSETQ. V shed 0 bases and J shed 2 bases, with 17 bases lying between them. Here the CDR3 reads CASSLAPTGRGNYGYTF. In DNA form, the CDR3 reads TGCGCCAGCAGCTTGGCACCTACCGGAAGGGGAAACTATGGCTACACCTTC.

The gene calls are TRBV6-2 or TRBV6-3 and TRBJ1-2; D remains ambiguous. The germline gives CDR1 MNHEY, CDR2 SVGEGT. V was shortened by 6 bases and J by 2 bases, with 13 bases between the two germline ends. This CDR3 region has 14 residues. CDR3 coding DNA: TGTGCCAGCAGCTCCTCGACAAGCAACTATGGCTACACCTTC. This codes for CASSSSTSNYGYTF.

V and J are TRBV18 and TRBJ2-3, with 12 positions matching TRBD2. The CDR3 spans 16 residues. CDR1 and CDR2 (germline): KGHSH, LQKENI. Trimming cost V 0 bases and J 5 bases; bases outside gene matches: 3. The CDR3 region is CASSPPLAGGGDTQYF. The CDR3 region has the DNA TGTGCCAGCTCACCACCCCTAGCGGGAGGGGGAGATACGCAGTATTTT.

The chain has TRBV6-1 and TRBJ1-5, with TRBD1 matching over 10 bases. The germline V gene has CDR1 MNHNS and CDR2 SASEGT. CDR3 size: 17 residues. The V gene end was trimmed by 4 bases and the J gene end by 2 bases; junction bases not matched to a gene: 8. CDR3 amino acids: CASSGQGAMGGNQPQHF. The DNA for the CDR3 is TGTGCCAGCAGTGGACAGGGGGCGATGGGGGGCAATCAGCCCCAGCATTTT.

The chain uses TRBV19 and TRBJ2-3; TRBD2 matches 10 bases. Germline V lookup: CDR1 LNHDA, CDR2 SQIVND (reference sequence). The CDR3 covers 15 residues. The ends lost 5 bases at V and 2 bases at J; junction bases unmatched: 4. The CDR3 sequence is CASSGLAAHTDTQYF. The CDR3, as DNA: TGTGCCAGTAGTGGACTAGCGGCGCACACAGATACGCAGTATTTT. The full variable domain, its missing parts supplied by reference TRBV19 and TRBJ2-3, is DGGITQSPKYLFRKEGQNVTLSCEQNLNHDAMYWYRQDPGQGLRLIYYSQIVNDFQKGDIAEGYSVSREKKESFPLTVTSAQKNPTAFYLCASSGLAAHTDTQYFGPGTRLTVL.

The rearrangement uses TRBV5-1 and TRBJ1-1; maybe TRBD1 (6 bases). The CDR3 sequence is 14 residues long. CDR1 is SGHRS, CDR2 YFSETQ, per germline. Trimming stripped 1 base from V and 1 base from J, with 8 bases between. The DNA for the CDR3 is TGCGCCAGCAGCTTGTGGACAGCGAACACTGAAGCTTTCTTT. It encodes CASSLWTANTEAFF.

The chain links TRBV6-1 to TRBJ2-7; no firm D call. The V and J ends lost 2 bases and 4 bases respectively, with 6 bases between them. Germline V CDR1 and CDR2: MNHNS, SASEGT. This CDR3 is 12 amino acids long. The CDR3 nucleotides are TGTGCCAGCAGTGAACAGATTTACGAGCAGTACTTC. It codes for CASSEQIYEQYF.